These 21 T cell receptor beta chains were all obtained from the same sample, sequenced in a study of blood T cell repertoires in COVID-19. TCRdb's table, derived via immunoSEQ multiplex PCR, lists solely in-frame clones and lacks some. The sample has more than 300,000 clones, 80% to 90% seen once. Material: PBMCs or T cells enriched from blood (not recorded which). Source of these receptors: a man aged 40-49 years in a cohort exposed to, infected with or recovered from COVID-19 (not recorded which).

The gene calls are TRBV4-1 and TRBJ2-3, with TRBD1 matching 7 bases. Germline V gene data show CDR1 as MGHRA and CDR2 as YSYEKL. With 2 bases clipped from V and 1 base from J, the junction kept 12 bases outside the gene matches. The CDR3 spans 18 residues. CDR3 in amino acids: CASSQHLTSGQGTDTQYF. The CDR3 DNA is TGCGCCAGCAGCCAACACCTTACCTCCGGACAGGGCACAGATACGCAGTATTTT.

The chain combines TRBV2 with TRBJ2-1; 9 bases align to TRBD1. The CDR3 runs 15 residues. Germline lookup yields CDR1 SNHLY and CDR2 FYNNEI. The junction had 6 bases not matched to a gene; V was cut back by 5 bases and J by 4 bases. The CDR3: CASSSPGQGYNEQFF. CDR3 DNA: TGTGCCAGCAGTTCACCGGGACAGGGATACAATGAGCAGTTCTTC. Using reference TRBV2 and TRBJ2-1 for the parts outside the CDR3, the full variable domain is EPEVTQTPSHQVTQMGQEVILRCVPISNHLYFYWYRQILGQKVEFLVSFYNNEISEKSEIFDDQFSVERPDGSNFTLKIRSTKLEDSAMYFCASSSPGQGYNEQFFGPGTRLTVL.

CDR3 sequence (DNA): TGTGCCACCAGTGGGACAGGTTTAAGTGGCTATGGCTACACCTTC. Translating it yields CATSGTGLSGYGYTF. The rearrangement links TRBV24-1 to TRBJ1-2, with TRBD1 matching over 7 bases. Germline CDR1 is KGHDR and CDR2 is SFDVKD. The CDR3 extends over 15 amino acids. J was trimmed by 4 bases and V by 5 bases; bases with no gene match: 9.

The chain links TRBV20-1 to TRBJ1-4, with a tentative D call TRBD1 (6 bases). Per germline, CDR1 DFQATT and CDR2 SNEGSKA (reference sequence). CDR3 length: 13 residues. Deletions cut 3 bases from V and 9 bases from J, with 14 bases between. CDR3 DNA sequence: TGCAGTGCTAGTGCCCAGGGGCACAAAAAACTGTTTTTT. This translates into CSASAQGHKKLFF.

This CDR3 is CASSYTSGGANVLTF. The CDR3 DNA reads as TGTGCCAGCAGCTATACCTCGGGTGGGGCCAACGTCCTGACTTTC. V and J are TRBV7-9 and TRBJ2-6; no clear D gene. V was shortened by 4 bases and J by 3 bases, with 10 bases between the two germline ends. The length of the CDR3 is 15 residues. The germline gives CDR1 SEHNR, CDR2 FQNEAQ (reference sequence).

J is TRBJ2-5 and V is TRBV19, with TRBD1 identical over 7 bases. From germline, CDR1 is LNHDA and CDR2 SQIVND (reference sequence). This CDR3 contains 14 residues. The V gene end was trimmed by 6 bases and the J gene end by 1 base; junction bases not matched to a gene: 5. Written as DNA, the CDR3 is TGTGCCAGTAGCCCGGGACAGACCCAAGAGACCCAGTACTTC. Residues: CASSPGQTQETQYF.

The chain carries TRBV6-2 or TRBV6-3 and TRBJ1-1; possibly TRBD1 for D (5 bases). The V end lost 2 bases, the J end lost 3 bases, and 10 bases lay between the germline ends. Per germline, CDR1 MNHEY and CDR2 SVGEGT. This CDR3 region has 14 residues. The CDR3 nucleotides are TGTGCCAGCAGTTACGGGGGGAGAGACACTGAAGCTTTCTTT. Translation: CASSYGGRDTEAFF.

The gene calls are TRBV5-4 and TRBJ2-3; 9 nucleotides agree with TRBD2. Germline loops: CDR1 SGHNT, CDR2 YYREEE (reference sequence). The CDR3 runs 16 residues. With V trimmed by 0 bases and J by 5 bases, 7 bases remained unmatched. CDR3 DNA: TGTGCCAGCAGCTTGGGCGGGAGGGATATCGGAGATACGCAGTATTTT. As protein: CASSLGGRDIGDTQYF.

The chain couples TRBV3-1 (or the pseudogene TRBV3-2) to TRBJ2-3, with 8 bases fitting TRBD2. Losses at the gene ends were 0 bases for V and 1 base for J; bases not matched to a gene: 9. Germline CDR1 is LGHDT and CDR2 is YNNKEL (reference sequence). The CDR3 runs to 18 residues. Here the CDR3 reads CASSQDLTAGVGTDTQYF. The CDR3 coding sequence is TGTGCCAGCAGCCAAGACCTTACAGCGGGAGTTGGCACAGATACGCAGTATTTT.

The chain combines TRBV28 with TRBJ2-1; D is unclear. CDR3 length: 13 residues. Trimming pared 7 bases from V and 5 bases from J, leaving 12 bases between. The germline gives CDR1 MDHEN, CDR2 SYDVKM. This CDR3 is CASNPEDHNEQFF. CDR3 nucleotides: TGTGCCAGCAATCCCGAGGATCACAATGAGCAGTTCTTC. Filled out from reference TRBV28 and TRBJ2-1, the complete variable domain reads DVKVTQSSRYLVKRTGEKVFLECVQDMDHENMFWYRQDPGLGLRLIYFSYDVKMKEKGDIPEGYSVSREKKERFSLILESASTNQTSMYLCASNPEDHNEQFFGPGTRLTVL.

The CDR3 coding sequence is TGTGCCTGGAACTCCGGGACAGGGAGGACCTACGAGCAGTACTTC. This sequence encodes CAWNSGTGRTYEQYF. The rearrangement links TRBV30 to TRBJ2-7; 9 bases align to TRBD1. The ends lost 4 bases at V and 2 bases at J; junction bases unmatched: 9. The CDR3 length is 15 residues. Germline lookup yields CDR1 GTSNPN and CDR2 SVGIG (reference sequence).

The chain has TRBV18 and TRBJ2-1; 12 bases fit TRBD2. Trimming at V came to 3 bases and at J to 6 bases, leaving 3 bases not matched to a gene. Germline V gene lookup returns CDR1 KGHSH and CDR2 LQKENI. This CDR3 comprises 15 residues. The CDR3 protein is CASSPLAGGVNEQFF. DNA of the CDR3: TGTGCCAGCTCACCCCTAGCGGGAGGGGTCAATGAGCAGTTCTTC.

The chain joins TRBV20-1 to TRBJ2-3; TRBD2 matches at 9 bases. Germline CDR1 is DFQATT and CDR2 is SNEGSKA (reference sequence). There are 14 residues in the CDR3. J was trimmed by 8 bases and V by 3 bases; bases with no gene match: 9. CDR3 region: CSASWGLAFGTQYF. For the CDR3, the DNA is TGCAGTGCTAGTTGGGGACTAGCTTTCGGTACGCAGTATTTT.

The rearrangement uses TRBV28 and TRBJ1-4; 9 bases agree with TRBD1. The CDR3 length is 14 residues. V was pared by 5 bases and J by 8 bases, with 6 bases of the junction left unmatched. Germline assignment: CDR1 MDHEN and CDR2 SYDVKM. CDR3 nucleotide sequence: TGTGCCAGCAGTCCGGGACAGGGTTGGGAAAAACTGTTTTTT. It codes for CASSPGQGWEKLFF.

This clone was found once. The chain carries TRBV7-2 and TRBJ1-2; no firm D call. The CDR3 runs 14 residues. V was cut by 1 base and J by 2 bases, with 8 bases left in between. Germline loops: CDR1 SGHTA, CDR2 FQGNSA. The CDR3 region has the DNA TGTGCCAGCAGCTTAGGGACTGTCAACTATGGCTACACCTTC. It encodes CASSLGTVNYGYTF.

Here the CDR3 reads CASSPTSSAVNTGELFF. The CDR3, as DNA: TGCGCCAGCAGCCCGACTTCTAGCGCGGTGAACACCGGGGAGCTGTTTTTT. J is TRBJ2-2 and V is TRBV5-1; D is possibly TRBD2 (6 bases). Germline V gene lookup returns CDR1 SGHRS and CDR2 YFSETQ. This CDR3 is 17 amino acids long. Trimming stripped 4 bases from V and 1 base from J, with 17 bases between.

The chain couples TRBV5-1 to TRBJ1-4, with a weak D call TRBD1 (6 bases). The CDR3 sequence is 14 residues long. Germline loops: CDR1 SGHRS, CDR2 YFSETQ. V shed 4 bases and J shed 7 bases, with 14 bases lying between them. This chain's CDR3 is CASSAQGSGEKLFF. The CDR3 region has the DNA TGCGCCAGCAGCGCTCAGGGGAGTGGTGAAAAACTGTTTTTT.

The chain is built from TRBV3-1 (or the pseudogene TRBV3-2) and TRBJ2-4, with a possible D match to TRBD1 (6 bases). Germline assignment: CDR1 LGHDT and CDR2 YNNKEL (reference sequence). Trimming took off 2 bases at V and 3 bases at J, with 17 bases between the two ends. The CDR3 runs 17 residues. CDR3 sequence (DNA): TGTGCCAGCAGCCAATATTACAGGGCTGAGGGCAAAAACATTCAGTACTTC. Protein: CASSQYYRAEGKNIQYF.

The chain is built from TRBV5-1 and TRBJ2-1; 10 bases line up with TRBD1. The CDR3 is made up of 14 amino acids. The germline V gene encodes CDR1 SGHRS and CDR2 YFSETQ. V shed 4 bases and J 4 bases; nucleotides not matched to a gene: 2. The CDR3 sequence is CASSRGQGYNEQFF. The CDR3 DNA reads TGCGCCAGCAGCCGGGGACAGGGGTACAATGAGCAGTTCTTC.

V gene TRBV2 combines with J gene TRBJ2-7, with a weak D call TRBD2 (5 bases). In germline, CDR1 is SNHLY, CDR2 FYNNEI. The CDR3 has 14 amino acids. V shed 4 bases and J shed 7 bases, with 17 bases lying between them. The CDR3 sequence: CASSVYRDGGEQYF. CDR3 sequence (DNA): TGTGCCAGCAGTGTATACCGGGATGGTGGGGAGCAGTACTTC.

The CDR3 here is CASSQRGLAGPRQFF. In nucleotides, the CDR3 is TGTGCCAGCAGCCAACGAGGACTAGCGGGACCGCGGCAGTTCTTC. This chain joins TRBV3-1 (or the pseudogene TRBV3-2) and TRBJ2-1, with 12 nucleotides matching TRBD2. The CDR3 runs to 15 residues. Looked up from germline, CDR1 is LGHDT and CDR2 is YNNKEL (reference sequence). The V gene end was trimmed by 2 bases and the J gene end by 12 bases; junction bases not matched to a gene: 8.